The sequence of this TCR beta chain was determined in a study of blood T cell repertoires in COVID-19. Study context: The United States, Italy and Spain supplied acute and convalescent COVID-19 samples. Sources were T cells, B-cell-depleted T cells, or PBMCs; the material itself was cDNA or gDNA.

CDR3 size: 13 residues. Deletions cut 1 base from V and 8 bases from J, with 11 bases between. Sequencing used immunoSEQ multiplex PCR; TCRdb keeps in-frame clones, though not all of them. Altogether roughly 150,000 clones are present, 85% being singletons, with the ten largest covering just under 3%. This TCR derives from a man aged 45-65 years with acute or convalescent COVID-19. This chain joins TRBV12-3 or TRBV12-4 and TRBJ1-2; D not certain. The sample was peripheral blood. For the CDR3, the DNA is TGTGCCAGCAGTTTAGGGGCGGCGGGCGGCTACACCTTC. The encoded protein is CASSLGAAGGYTF.